The entry below describes one TCR beta chain. Antigen specificity is unknown. From germline, CDR1 is PRHDT and CDR2 FYEKMQ (reference sequence). The V gene lost 2 bases and the J gene lost 1 base, with 9 bases spanning the gap. The CDR3 spans 15 residues. The data belong to a study of T cell responses to AZD1222 COVID-19 vaccine. Study-level information: Samples with a second dose at about 4 or about 12 weeks were pooled together. General observations from the study: Sampling captured repertoires only after the peak T cell response. An increase in Spike-specific TCR breadth and depth was observed after two AZD1222 doses. Nearly half of the spike-specific TCRs reportedly recognize variant regions that carry no mutations.

Sequencing used immunoSEQ multiplex PCR; TCRdb keeps in-frame clones, though not all of them. The repertoire holds around 130,000 clones, with 75% to 95% as singletons. This chain connects TRBV13 to TRBJ2-1; TRBD1 is a possible D gene (6 bases). This clonotype was obtained from an adult in good health. The sample in question was peripheral blood, obtained on day 0 of AZD1222 vaccination. In DNA, the CDR3 is TGTGCCAGCAGCTTACAACAGGGTTCCTACAATGAGCAGTTCTTC. Translated, it gives CASSLQQGSYNEQFF. Drawing the rest from reference TRBV13 and TRBJ2-1, the complete variable domain is AAGVIQSPRHLIKEKRETATLKCYPIPRHDTVYWYQQGPGQDPQFLISFYEKMQSDKGSIPDRFSAQQFSDYHSELNMSSLELGDSALYFCASSLQQGSYNEQFFGPGTRLTVL.